This T cell receptor (beta chain) was found in a study of T cell responses to AZD1222 COVID-19 vaccine. About this clone itself: At the DNA level, this CDR3 is encoded by other sequences in the same sample as well.

Germline CDR1 SGHAT, CDR2 FQNNGV. V lost 5 bases and J 0 bases, leaving 13 bases between the germline ends. The CDR3 is made up of 15 amino acids. Sequencing was performed with immunoSEQ multiplex PCR; in TCRdb, only in-frame clones are kept and a portion is missing. The data contain around 150,000 clones, about four fifths of them seen just once; the ten biggest clones take up approximately 4%. Sequencing was performed on peripheral blood, taken on day 0 of AZD1222 vaccination. The origin of this receptor is an adult in good health. The gene calls are TRBV11-2 and TRBJ1-1; TRBD1 might be the D (5 bases). CDR3 DNA: TGTGCCAGCAGCCCCCTTCGGGGGATGAACACTGAAGCTTTCTTT. Protein product: CASSPLRGMNTEAFF.